Shown below are 28 T cell receptor beta chains from a single sample sequenced in a study of cytotoxic CD8 clonotypes in ibrutinib-treated CLL (dated by TCRdb to about 2021). This specimen's time point label, per the study, means: 12 months on ibrutinib. The library was produced with the immunoSEQ multiplex PCR assay. Not all clones reach the TCRdb copy of this immuneACCESS table, which keeps in-frame sequences only. Checked studies attribute under half of the gap to unresolved V genes and leave the rest unexplained. For this sample the table gives approximately 150,000 clones, of which 70% to 80% were detected only once. The ten most abundant clones make up approximately 28% of the sample. The source was PBMCs, collected after 12 months of ibrutinib treatment. These receptors were collected from a human donor with chronic lymphocytic leukemia.

The genes are TRBV5-4 and TRBJ1-4; D unclear. Trimming left V 0 bases short and J 3 bases short, with 12 bases between. There are 16 residues in the CDR3. CDR1 is SGHNT and CDR2 is YYREEE in the germline V gene (reference sequence). The CDR3 here is CASSLGGLAANEKLFF. The CDR3 bases are TGTGCCAGCAGCTTGGGAGGATTGGCGGCTAATGAAAAACTGTTTTTT. Complete variable domain (other parts from reference TRBV5-4 and TRBJ1-4): ETGVTQSPTHLIKTRGQQVTLRCSSQSGHNTVSWYQQALGQGPQFIFQYYREEENGRGNFPPRFSGLQFPNYSSELNVNALELDDSALYLCASSLGGLAANEKLFFGSGTQLSVL.

The J gene is TRBJ2-7, the V gene TRBV28; 10 bases line up with TRBD1. Germline lookup yields CDR1 MDHEN and CDR2 SYDVKM. V lost 6 bases, J lost 3 bases, and 8 bases stayed unmatched. The CDR3 covers 15 residues. CDR3 coding DNA: TGTGCCAGCAGCCCAGGGACAGGGGTATTCTACGAGCAGTACTTC. Amino acids: CASSPGTGVFYEQYF.

The CDR3 bases are TGTGCCAGTAGTATGGGCGGGGATTCTTACAATGAGCAGTTCTTC. Translating it yields CASSMGGDSYNEQFF. The V and J genes are TRBV19 and TRBJ2-1, with a weak D call TRBD2 (6 bases). The V end lost 3 bases, the J end lost 4 bases, and 13 bases lay between the germline ends. Germline CDR1 reads LNHDA; CDR2 reads SQIVND (reference sequence). CDR3 length: 15 residues.

J is TRBJ2-7 and V is TRBV15; 10 bases agree with TRBD2. This CDR3 is 15 amino acids long. J was trimmed by 2 bases and V by 2 bases; bases with no gene match: 3. Germline CDR1 is LNHNV and CDR2 is YYDKDF (reference sequence). CDR3 sequence: CATSRTGLAAYEQYF. CDR3 in DNA: TGTGCCACCAGCAGAACTGGACTAGCGGCCTACGAGCAGTACTTC.

V gene TRBV12-5 combines with J gene TRBJ1-1; D uncertain. Trimming removed 3 bases at V and 4 bases at J, with 6 bases between. In germline, CDR1 is LGHNT, CDR2 FRNRAP. This CDR3 contains 12 residues. The CDR3 DNA reads TGTGCTAGTGGTTTTTGGGGCACTGAAGCTTTCTTT. Residues: CASGFWGTEAFF.

This clone was counted once. J is TRBJ1-2 and V is TRBV4-2, with D possibly being TRBD1 (5 bases). Germline assignment: CDR1 LGHNA and CDR2 YNFKEQ. V lost 0 bases and J 4 bases, leaving 15 bases between the germline ends. This CDR3 is 16 amino acids long. The CDR3 sequence: CASSQEGGGGAYGYTF. The CDR3 nucleotides read TGTGCCAGCAGCCAAGAGGGCGGGGGGGGAGCCTATGGCTACACCTTC.

This clone was recorded only once. This chain connects TRBV21-1 to TRBJ1-5; the table's TRBD1 call for D was not verified on the DNA. TRBV21-1 is given as a pseudogene. There are 15 residues in the CDR3. CDR3 DNA sequence: TGTGCCAGCAGCAAACAACAGGCCCCAAATCAGCCCCAGCATTTT. Its protein is CASSKQQAPNQPQHF.

The chain recombines TRBV6-5 with TRBJ1-1; TRBD1 might be the D (6 bases). The V gene's germline CDR1 is MNHEY and CDR2 SVGAGI. V lost 7 bases, J lost 3 bases, and 12 bases lay in between. The length of the CDR3 is 13 residues. The CDR3 bases are TGTGCCAGCAACCCCAGGGGCTACACTGAAGCTTTCTTT. This codes for CASNPRGYTEAFF.

The chain carries TRBV18 and TRBJ1-5; D ambiguous. V was clipped by 4 bases and J by 4 bases, with 8 bases between them. Germline CDR1 is KGHSH and CDR2 is LQKENI. There are 13 residues in the CDR3. CDR3 in DNA: TGTGCCAGCTCACGCGGAGAGAATCAGCCCCAGCATTTT. This translates into CASSRGENQPQHF.

The J gene is TRBJ2-3, the V gene TRBV4-2; 9 bases are shared with TRBD2. This CDR3 spans 15 amino acids. The V gene's germline CDR1 is LGHNA and CDR2 YNFKEQ. Unmatched junction bases numbered 2, after V lost 2 bases and J lost 2 bases. Here the CDR3 DNA reads TGTGCCAGCAGCCAAATAGCGGGGGACACAGATACGCAGTATTTT. As protein: CASSQIAGDTDTQYF.

There are many counts of this clone. The chain recombines TRBV7-9 with TRBJ2-5; D is uncertain. V lost 6 bases, J lost 5 bases, and 10 bases lay in between. The CDR3 has 12 amino acids. Germline lookup yields CDR1 SEHNR and CDR2 FQNEAQ (reference sequence). This CDR3 is CASREPSETQYF. CDR3 DNA: TGTGCCAGCAGAGAACCTTCCGAGACCCAGTACTTC.

This clone occurred a few times. This chain links TRBV7-2 with TRBJ2-7; D is undetermined. CDR1 is SGHTA and CDR2 is FQGNSA in the germline V gene. The CDR3 loop spans 14 amino acids. The V and J ends lost 8 bases and 1 base respectively, with 15 bases between them. The CDR3 is CASATGRLSYEQYF. The DNA for the CDR3 is TGTGCCAGCGCTACGGGTCGTCTTTCCTACGAGCAGTACTTC.

This clone was detected many times. V and J are TRBV6-5 and TRBJ1-2; D not resolved. Germline-derived CDR1 and CDR2 are MNHEY and SVGAGI. Between the trimmed V and J ends, which lost 0 bases and 0 bases, there was a span of 5 bases. The CDR3 is made up of 14 amino acids. The CDR3 is CASSYSSANYGYTF. Written as DNA, the CDR3 is TGTGCCAGCAGTTACTCTTCGGCTAACTATGGCTACACCTTC.

This chain connects TRBV6-5 to TRBJ2-1; 12 bases match TRBD1. This CDR3 comprises 16 residues. V shed 0 bases, J shed 5 bases, and the junction held 2 bases outside the gene matches. From germline, CDR1 is MNHEY and CDR2 SVGAGI. The CDR3 bases are TGTGCCAGCAGTTACTCGGGGACAGGGGGCCACAATGAGCAGTTCTTC. As protein: CASSYSGTGGHNEQFF.

Here the CDR3 DNA reads TGTGCCAGCAGTGAGGCTCCGACTAATGAAAAACTGTTTTTT. Translation: CASSEAPTNEKLFF. The genes are TRBV25-1 and TRBJ1-4; the D is unclear. Between the trimmed V and J ends, which lost 3 bases and 2 bases, there was a span of 7 bases. The germline V gene has CDR1 MGHDK and CDR2 SYGVNS. The CDR3 totals 14 residues.

This chain connects TRBV5-4 to TRBJ2-7, with 10 bases fitting TRBD1. From germline, CDR1 is SGHNT and CDR2 YYREEE (reference sequence). Unmatched junction bases numbered 8, after V lost 1 base and J lost 4 bases. The CDR3 is made up of 16 amino acids. CDR3 amino acids: CASSLPPGQGTYEQYF. The CDR3 coding sequence is TGTGCCAGCAGCTTGCCCCCGGGACAGGGGACATACGAGCAGTACTTC.

As DNA, the CDR3 is TGTGCCAGCTCACCACCGGGACAGATCACAGATACGCAGTATTTT. It specifies CASSPPGQITDTQYF. The chain couples TRBV18 to TRBJ2-3, with 7 bases that match TRBD1. The CDR3 runs 15 residues. With 0 bases clipped from V and 2 bases from J, the junction kept 2 bases outside the gene matches. Germline CDR1 KGHSH, CDR2 LQKENI. The full variable domain, with the rest looked up from reference TRBV18 and TRBJ2-3, is NAGVMQNPRHLVRRRGQEARLRCSPMKGHSHVYWYRQLPEEGLKFMVYLQKENIIDESGMPKERFSAEFPKEGPSILRIQQVVRGDSAAYFCASSPPGQITDTQYFGPGTRLTVL.

The gene calls are TRBV27 and TRBJ2-7; 16 bases fit TRBD2. Germline V gives CDR1 MNHEY, CDR2 SMNVEV (reference sequence). The CDR3 loop spans 16 amino acids. V lost 6 bases, J lost 1 base, and 3 bases stayed unmatched. CDR3 DNA sequence: TGTGCCAGCAGAGCGGGACTAGCGGGAGGGTCCTACGAGCAGTACTTC. Protein product: CASRAGLAGGSYEQYF.

The chain is built from TRBV4-3 and TRBJ2-7, with TRBD2 identical over 8 bases. This CDR3 spans 15 amino acids. With 5 bases clipped from V and 2 bases from J, the junction kept 8 bases outside the gene matches. Per germline, CDR1 LGHNA and CDR2 YSLEER. CDR3 sequence (DNA): TGCGCCAGCAGCATACTAGCGGACCCTCCCTACGAGCAGTACTTC. Amino acids: CASSILADPPYEQYF.

This chain links TRBV5-8 with TRBJ1-2, with 7 bases lining up with TRBD1. The CDR3 has 13 amino acids. CDR1 SGHTS and CDR2 YDEGEE come from the germline V gene. After removal of 5 bases from V and 3 bases from J, the junction contained 4 bases not matched to a gene. CDR3 sequence reads: CASRRGLDYGYTF. Written as DNA, the CDR3 is TGTGCCAGCAGGAGGGGGCTGGACTATGGCTACACCTTC.

The chain combines TRBV18 with TRBJ2-6, with 10 bases identical to TRBD2. Looked up from germline, CDR1 is KGHSH and CDR2 is LQKENI. CDR3 length equals 16 residues. Trimming cost V 3 bases and J 4 bases; bases outside gene matches: 3. CDR3 amino acids: CASSPLAGAGANVLTF. DNA of the CDR3: TGTGCCAGCTCACCTCTAGCGGGAGCAGGGGCCAACGTCCTGACTTTC.

The V gene is TRBV13, the J gene TRBJ1-6, with a tentative D call TRBD1 (6 bases). CDR1 is PRHDT and CDR2 is FYEKMQ in the germline V gene (reference sequence). V was clipped by 6 bases and J by 8 bases, with 14 bases between them. This CDR3 has 14 residues. CDR3 region: CASSLPGGHSPLHF. The CDR3 DNA is TGTGCCAGCAGTTTACCCGGGGGGCATTCACCCCTCCACTTT. Looking up the rest from reference TRBV13 and TRBJ1-6 gives the full variable domain: AAGVIQSPRHLIKEKRETATLKCYPIPRHDTVYWYQQGPGQDPQFLISFYEKMQSDKGSIPDRFSAQQFSDYHSELNMSSLELGDSALYFCASSLPGGHSPLHFGNGTRLTVT.

The rearrangement joins TRBV13 to TRBJ2-5, with D perhaps TRBD1 (5 bases). The CDR3 covers 13 residues. Trimming took 3 bases from V and 5 from J, leaving 10 bases between them. Looked up from germline, CDR1 is PRHDT and CDR2 is FYEKMQ (reference sequence). The CDR3 protein is CASSLGLGETQYF. CDR3 DNA: TGTGCCAGCAGCTTGGGGCTGGGGGAGACCCAGTACTTC. The whole variable domain, filled in from reference TRBV13 and TRBJ2-5, reads AAGVIQSPRHLIKEKRETATLKCYPIPRHDTVYWYQQGPGQDPQFLISFYEKMQSDKGSIPDRFSAQQFSDYHSELNMSSLELGDSALYFCASSLGLGETQYFGPGTRLLVL.

The chain employs TRBV7-9 and TRBJ1-1; 7 nucleotides align to TRBD1. Germline values: CDR1 SEHNR, CDR2 FQNEAQ (reference sequence). Trimming took 3 bases from V and 6 from J; bases not matched to a gene: 4. CDR3 length: 13 amino acids. The CDR3 spells CASSLKTGAEAFF. Here the CDR3 DNA reads TGTGCCAGCAGCTTGAAAACAGGGGCTGAAGCTTTCTTT.

This clone was detected only a few times. In nucleotides, the CDR3 is TGTGCCAGCAGCTTAGGGGTATCTGAAGCTTTCTTT. It codes for CASSLGVSEAFF. This sequence joins TRBV7-9 and TRBJ1-1, with D unresolved. This CDR3 contains 12 residues. CDR1 and CDR2 from the germline V gene are SEHNR and FQNEAQ (reference sequence). Trimming cost V 1 base and J 6 bases, with 6 bases left between them.

This clone occurred a few times. The V and J genes are TRBV14 and TRBJ2-7, with TRBD2 matching over 10 bases. V was clipped by 1 base and J by 2 bases; unmatched bases: 2. The CDR3 is 15 amino acids. Germline V CDR1 and CDR2: SGHDN, FVKESK. The CDR3 is CASSQGLAGAYEQYF. In DNA form, the CDR3 reads TGTGCCAGCAGCCAAGGGCTAGCGGGAGCCTACGAGCAGTACTTC.

This clone was seen only a few times. The chain is built from TRBV27 and TRBJ1-5; D gene ambiguous. Germline V CDR1 and CDR2: MNHEY, SMNVEV (reference sequence). Trimming removed 8 bases from V and 5 bases from J, with 4 bases in between. The CDR3 totals 10 residues. Written as DNA, the CDR3 is TGTGCCAGCGGAGATCAGCCCCAGCATTTT. Protein: CASGDQPQHF.

Only one count was recorded for this clone. The V gene is TRBV30, the J gene TRBJ2-5; 10 nucleotides align to TRBD2. CDR1 is GTSNPN and CDR2 is SVGIG in the germline V gene (reference sequence). There are 15 residues in the CDR3. Germline trimming cut 2 bases from V and 5 bases from J; bases unmatched to any gene: 8. The CDR3 DNA reads as TGTGCCTGGAGTTTAAGCGGGGGGGGTCCGGAGACCCAGTACTTC. It encodes CAWSLSGGGPETQYF.